The TCR beta chain under discussion was sequenced for a study of CD8+ T cells in alopecia areata. For the study at large: Treatment of the treated patients consisted of oral tofacitinib, 5 to 10 mg twice daily.

This CDR3 spans 14 amino acids. Germline V gene sequence: CDR1 KGHSH, CDR2 LQKENI. Trimming cost V 0 bases and J 6 bases, with 12 bases left between them. RNA, once extracted, was reverse transcribed into cDNA for use as the sequencing template. Repertoires were generated with immunoSEQ multiplex PCR, while TCRdb's copy carries only in-frame clones and drops some. The sample lists about 150,000 clones; 45% to 60% were seen once. The sequence derives from a human donor with alopecia areata. This rearrangement joins TRBV18 to TRBJ2-7; D possibly uses TRBD1 or TRBD2 (5 bases each). Sequenced input: CD4+ T cells sorted from blood. CDR3 protein: CASSPPGRAGEQYF. CDR3 sequence (DNA): TGTGCCAGCTCACCACCTGGCAGGGCGGGCGAGCAGTACTTC.